This is a list of T cell receptor beta chains from one sample in a study of cytomegalovirus exposure and HLA in healthy donors. Clones were sequenced by immunoSEQ multiplex PCR, and TCRdb holds only the in-frame ones, with some missing. The sample contains hundreds of thousands of clones, 72% of which appear only once. The sequencing sample was made of PBMCs. Receptors were obtained from a female donor in good health and CMV-seronegative. Each CDR3 is given with its conserved first and last residue. The D gene is left open where the match is weak. Size is stated for part of the rows, as once, few or many counts, or as a class when the clone is expanded.

j_gene,abundance,len,d_gene,v_gene,CDR3nt,CDR3aa
TRBJ1-2,few,15,TRBD1,TRBV30,TGTGCCTGGAGTCTTTTGCGACAGGGGGCGGATGGCTACACCTTC,CAWSLLRQGADGYTF
TRBJ2-7,NA,15,TRBD2,TRBV30,TGTGCCTGGAGCCGGACTAGCGGGAGTATGTACGAGCAGTACTTC,CAWSRTSGSMYEQYF
TRBJ1-4,NA,19,TRBD1,TRBV5-1,TGCGCCAGCAGCTTGGTCTTAGGGACAGGGGCTTCAACTAATGAAAAACTGTTTTTT,CASSLVLGTGASTNEKLFF
TRBJ2-2,NA,14,TRBD2,TRBV28,TGTGCCAGCAGGACTAGCCGTCACACCGGGGAGCTGTTTTTT,CASRTSRHTGELFF
TRBJ1-2,NA,14,TRBD1,TRBV27,TGTGCCAGCAGTTCCCGGGACAGTAACTATGGCTACACCTTC,CASSSRDSNYGYTF
TRBJ1-1,NA,15,NA,TRBV25-1,TGTGCCAGCAGTGATAGTAGTTCCATGAACACTGAAGCTTTCTTT,CASSDSSSMNTEAFF
TRBJ1-1,few,12,NA,TRBV5-4,TGTGCCAGCAGCTTTGGGGAGTCTGAAGCTTTCTTT,CASSFGESEAFF
TRBJ2-1,NA,16,TRBD2,TRBV14,TGTGCCAGCAGCCGGATAACTAGCGGGATATACAATGAGCAGTTCTTC,CASSRITSGIYNEQFF
TRBJ2-3,once,14,TRBD1,TRBV10-3,TGTGCCATCAGTGCTACAGGGGGCCCAGATACGCAGTATTTT,CAISATGGPDTQYF
TRBJ2-1,NA,14,NA,TRBV29-1,TGCAGCGTTGATAAGCGGGTATCCTACAATGAGCAGTTCTTC,CSVDKRVSYNEQFF
TRBJ2-7,few,14,NA,TRBV13,TGTGCCAGCAGCTTAGTCGGGGTCGCCTACGAGCAGTACTTC,CASSLVGVAYEQYF
TRBJ1-1,NA,16,NA,TRBV6-5,TGTGCCAGCAGTTACTCGACGTCCGGGACACCTACTGAAGCTTTCTTT,CASSYSTSGTPTEAFF
TRBJ1-1,few,15,TRBD1,TRBV29-1,TGCAGCGTTGAAGTCCGGGACAGCCTGAACACTGAAGCTTTCTTT,CSVEVRDSLNTEAFF
TRBJ1-1,NA,13,TRBD1,TRBV27,TGTGCCAGCAGATATACAGGGGTCACTGAAGCTTTCTTT,CASRYTGVTEAFF
TRBJ2-1,NA,12,NA,TRBV6-1,TGTGCCAGCAGTGAATGGCGGATTGAGCAGTTCTTC,CASSEWRIEQFF
TRBJ1-1,once,13,NA,TRBV11-3,TGTGCCAGCAGCTACGGGATGAACACTGAAGCTTTCTTT,CASSYGMNTEAFF